This is a list of T cell receptor beta chains from one sample in a study of T cells after yellow fever vaccination. TCRdb independently ran MiXCR on the 5' RACE reads; one entry per CDR3 protein. The data hold roughly 240,000 distinct CDR3 sequences, with approximately 6.7% observed a single time. The material sequenced was CD4+ T cells sorted from PBMCs, taken on the day of the yellow fever booster vaccination. The receptors were gathered from a man aged 25 to 40 who received the YFV17D yellow fever vaccine. CDR3s include the opening cysteine and the closing phenylalanine or tryptophan. D genes are given only for firm matches. Only some rows state a clone size, as once, few, many or a class for expanded clones.

size: few; D: TRBD2; length: 15; V: TRBV7-2; J: TRBJ2-7; CDR3: CASSSRSGGSYEQYF; DNA: TGTGCCAGCAGCTCCCGTAGCGGGGGTAGCTACGAGCAGTACTTC
size: few; D: .; length: 13; V: TRBV18; J: TRBJ1-1; CDR3: CASSPNSNTEAFF; DNA: TGTGCCAGCTCACCAAACTCGAACACTGAAGCTTTCTTT
size: many; D: .; length: 13; V: TRBV7-3; J: TRBJ2-3; CDR3: CASSFTPSDTQYF; DNA: TGTGCCAGCAGCTTCACACCGTCAGATACGCAGTATTTT
size: few; D: .; length: 13; V: TRBV19; J: TRBJ2-5; CDR3: CASSRTYQETQYF; DNA: TGTGCCAGTAGCCGGACATACCAAGAGACCCAGTACTTC
size: .; D: .; length: 12; V: TRBV6-2/TRBV6-3; J: TRBJ2-7; CDR3: CASSPGPGEQYF; DNA: TGTGCCAGCAGTCCCGGTCCTGGGGAGCAGTACTTC
size: many; D: TRBD2; length: 14; V: TRBV30; J: TRBJ2-5; CDR3: CAWSRGPGGKTQYF; DNA: TGTGCCTGGAGTCGGGGACCGGGGGGAAAGACCCAGTACTTC
size: many; D: .; length: 14; V: TRBV12-3/TRBV12-4; J: TRBJ1-2; CDR3: CASSFRGRGYGYTF; DNA: TGTGCCAGCAGTTTCCGGGGGCGCGGCTATGGCTACACCTTC
size: .; D: TRBD1; length: 13; V: TRBV12-3/TRBV12-4; J: TRBJ2-3; CDR3: CASSRLQGDTQYF; DNA: TGTGCCAGCAGCAGATTACAGGGGGATACGCAGTATTTT
size: .; D: TRBD2; length: 13; V: TRBV3-1; J: TRBJ2-5; CDR3: CASSQGLATMQYF; DNA: TGTGCCAGCAGCCAAGGACTAGCGACGATGCAGTACTTC
size: few; D: .; length: 21; V: TRBV20-1; J: TRBJ2-3; CDR3: CSASILGGQGGGSAHTDTQYF; DNA: TGCAGTGCTAGTATTCTAGGAGGGCAGGGTGGAGGTAGCGCCCACACAGATACGCAGTATTTT
size: .; D: TRBD1; length: 13; V: TRBV20-1; J: TRBJ1-4; CDR3: CSARVQGNEKLFF; DNA: TGCAGTGCTAGAGTACAGGGGAACGAAAAACTGTTTTTT
size: few; D: .; length: 14; V: TRBV19; J: TRBJ1-3; CDR3: CASTSTGFGNTIYF; DNA: TGTGCCAGTACCTCTACAGGTTTTGGAAACACCATATATTTT
size: .; D: TRBD1; length: 14; V: TRBV28; J: TRBJ2-7; CDR3: CASSPQDRASEQYF; DNA: TGTGCCAGCAGTCCCCAGGACAGGGCGTCCGAGCAGTACTTC
size: .; D: .; length: 16; V: TRBV19; J: TRBJ2-7; CDR3: CASSILATSLSYEQYF; DNA: TGTGCCAGTAGTATTTTAGCGACTTCTCTCTCCTACGAGCAGTACTTC
size: .; D: .; length: 15; V: TRBV6-1; J: TRBJ2-1; CDR3: CASSARTSSYNEQFF; DNA: TGTGCCAGCAGTGCTAGAACGAGCTCCTACAATGAGCAGTTCTTC
size: many; D: TRBD1; length: 15; V: TRBV3-1; J: TRBJ1-1; CDR3: CASSPQGAPNTEAFF; DNA: TGTGCCAGCAGCCCACAGGGGGCTCCGAACACTGAAGCTTTCTTT
size: few; D: .; length: 12; V: TRBV10-3; J: TRBJ1-2; CDR3: CAISPESGGYTF; DNA: TGTGCCATCAGTCCAGAAAGTGGGGGCTACACCTTC
size: many; D: .; length: 15; V: TRBV12-3/TRBV12-4; J: TRBJ2-5; CDR3: CASSFVYGLRETQYF; DNA: TGTGCCAGCAGTTTCGTTTATGGTTTAAGGGAGACCCAGTACTTC
size: many; D: TRBD1; length: 16; V: TRBV5-1; J: TRBJ2-5; CDR3: CASSLARGQGLETQYF; DNA: TGCGCCAGCAGCTTGGCCCGGGGACAGGGATTGGAGACCCAGTACTTC
size: .; D: .; length: 14; V: TRBV5-1; J: TRBJ2-5; CDR3: CASSLRQSKETQYF; DNA: TGCGCCAGCAGCTTGAGGCAGTCCAAAGAGACCCAGTACTTC
size: .; D: .; length: 15; V: TRBV7-2; J: TRBJ2-2; CDR3: CASSLADSNVGELFF; DNA: TGTGCCAGCAGCTTAGCCGACTCTAATGTCGGGGAGCTGTTTTTT
size: many; D: .; length: 13; V: TRBV6-2/TRBV6-3; J: TRBJ2-7; CDR3: CASSYGDIYEQYF; DNA: TGTGCCAGCAGTTACGGGGACATTTACGAGCAGTACTTC
size: many; D: TRBD2; length: 20; V: TRBV7-8; J: TRBJ2-1; CDR3: CASSFPGTSGHRPAYNEQFF; DNA: TGTGCCAGCAGCTTTCCCGGGACTAGCGGCCACCGTCCGGCCTACAATGAGCAGTTCTTC
size: few; D: TRBD1; length: 16; V: TRBV2; J: TRBJ1-2; CDR3: CASSVLGTVPNYGYTF; DNA: TGTGCCAGCAGTGTCCTCGGGACAGTCCCTAACTATGGCTACACCTTC
size: .; D: TRBD1; length: 15; V: TRBV5-4; J: TRBJ1-2; CDR3: CASSSGQGAGYGYTF; DNA: TGTGCCAGCAGCTCCGGACAGGGGGCCGGCTATGGCTACACCTTC
size: few; D: .; length: 11; V: TRBV20-1; J: TRBJ2-7; CDR3: CSASSNMEQYF; DNA: TGCAGTGCTAGTTCTAATATGGAGCAGTACTTC
size: many; D: TRBD2; length: 16; V: TRBV7-2; J: TRBJ2-7; CDR3: CASSLSGLAGGPGQYF; DNA: TGTGCCAGCAGCTTAAGCGGACTAGCGGGAGGGCCGGGGCAGTACTTC
size: .; D: .; length: 12; V: TRBV27; J: TRBJ2-4; CDR3: CASGRIGNIQYF; DNA: TGTGCCAGCGGTCGTATCGGGAACATTCAGTACTTC
size: many; D: .; length: 12; V: TRBV28; J: TRBJ1-6; CDR3: CASSTRTALLHF; DNA: TGTGCCAGCAGTACCCGGACAGCTCTCCTCCACTTT
size: .; D: .; length: 12; V: TRBV5-1; J: TRBJ2-7; CDR3: CASGEGSTEQYF; DNA: TGCGCCAGCGGAGAGGGGAGTACCGAGCAGTACTTC
size: many; D: .; length: 14; V: TRBV7-2; J: TRBJ2-7; CDR3: CASSLVAGAIEQYF; DNA: TGTGCCAGCAGCTTAGTGGCAGGGGCGATCGAGCAGTACTTC
size: .; D: .; length: 13; V: TRBV15; J: TRBJ1-5; CDR3: CATSIVTNQPQHF; DNA: TGTGCCACCAGCATCGTGACAAATCAGCCCCAGCATTTT
size: many; D: TRBD2; length: 15; V: TRBV3-1; J: TRBJ2-1; CDR3: CASSHKRDPSNEQFF; DNA: TGTGCCAGCAGCCATAAGCGGGACCCCTCCAATGAGCAGTTCTTC
size: many; D: TRBD2; length: 15; V: TRBV5-1; J: TRBJ2-5; CDR3: CASSPSTSGRETQYF; DNA: TGCGCCAGCTCCCCCTCTACTAGCGGACGGGAGACCCAGTACTTC
size: .; D: .; length: 13; V: TRBV6-6; J: TRBJ2-1; CDR3: CASSVLGGHEQFF; DNA: TGTGCCAGCAGCGTTCTCGGAGGGCATGAGCAGTTCTTC
size: few; D: TRBD2; length: 14; V: TRBV12-3/TRBV12-4; J: TRBJ2-3; CDR3: CASSLARGADTQYF; DNA: TGTGCCAGCAGTTTAGCGCGGGGGGCAGATACGCAGTATTTT
size: many; D: TRBD2; length: 14; V: TRBV20-1; J: TRBJ2-5; CDR3: CSAKLAGGSETQYF; DNA: TGCAGTGCCAAACTAGCGGGAGGGTCAGAGACCCAGTACTTC